One and the same sample provided the 4 T cell receptor beta chains below, sequenced in a study of blood T cell repertoires in COVID-19. Some clones are missing from TCRdb's copy, which holds only in-frame ones; the method was immunoSEQ multiplex PCR. The sample yields about 300,000 clones, more than 70% seen once. The sequenced sample was peripheral blood. Receptors were obtained from a woman aged 30 to 39 with COVID-19, enrolled during active disease.

This rearrangement joins TRBV21-1 to TRBJ1-2; the table's D gene call, TRBD1, was not cross checked with the DNA. TRBV21-1 is shown as a pseudogene. The CDR3 spans 16 residues. The CDR3 loop is CASSKGAGTGTNGYTF. Here the CDR3 DNA reads TGTGCCAGCAGCAAAGGGGCTGGGACAGGGACCAATGGCTACACCTTC.

V is TRBV6-2 or TRBV6-3 and J is TRBJ2-2; 9 bases are shared with TRBD2. This CDR3 spans 15 amino acids. Germline V CDR1 and CDR2: MNHEY, SVGEGT. The V gene end was trimmed by 3 bases and the J gene end by 4 bases; junction bases not matched to a gene: 3. CDR3 residues: CASSYSGGSTGELFF. The CDR3 nucleotides read TGTGCCAGCAGTTATAGCGGGGGTAGCACCGGGGAGCTGTTTTTT.

V and J are TRBV24-1 and TRBJ2-3; maybe TRBD1 (5 bases). Trimming took off 6 bases at V and 1 base at J, with 10 bases between the two ends. The CDR3 length is 14 residues. Germline CDR1 and CDR2: KGHDR and SFDVKD. The CDR3 sequence is CATSLEGGTDTQYF. CDR3 sequence (DNA): TGTGCCACCAGTTTAGAAGGGGGCACAGATACGCAGTATTTT.

V is TRBV7-2 and J is TRBJ1-5; D is uncertain. The CDR3 is made up of 14 amino acids. The V end lost 5 bases, the J end lost 3 bases, and 11 bases lay between the germline ends. The germline gives CDR1 SGHTA, CDR2 FQGNSA. CDR3 loop: CASSAGGSNQPQHF. Here the CDR3 DNA reads TGTGCCAGCAGCGCGGGCGGCTCCAATCAGCCCCAGCATTTT. Supplemented by reference TRBV7-2 and TRBJ1-5, the full variable domain reads GAGVSQSPSNKVTEKGKDVELRCDPISGHTALYWYRQSLGQGLEFLIYFQGNSAPDKSGLPSDRFSAERTGGSVSTLTIQRTQQEDSAVYLCASSAGGSNQPQHFGDGTRLSIL.